This TCR beta chain was identified in a study of blood T cells in healthy people across ages. Healthy Caucasian individuals from Russia aged roughly 6 to 95 were enrolled as donors. Isolating PBMCs gave at least 6 million of these cells per sample. CDR3 length: 16 amino acids. The germline CDR1 and CDR2 sequences are MNHEY and SVGAGI. Losses at the gene ends were 2 bases for V and 2 bases for J; bases not matched to a gene: 5. Broader study findings: Per million T cells, the diversity of TCR beta decreased roughly linearly as age advanced. Fewer expanded clones and more diversity marked long-lived versus aged donors.

Worth noting for this clonotype: Antigen: not known.

PCR was performed a second time for about 7 to 12 cycles using a sample-barcoded 5' primer and a J-beta primer mix. From the 5' RACE reads, TCRdb called clonotypes with MiXCR, one entry per CDR3 protein. The sample yields 1.5 million to 2 million distinct CDR3 sequences, less than 50% seen once. V gene TRBV6-5 combines with J gene TRBJ2-2; 7 bases are a match to TRBD2. What was sequenced was blood. This sequence was found in a woman aged 40 to 55 in good health. DNA for the CDR3: TGTGCCAGCAGTTACCCTGGGGACTATAACACCGGGGAGCTGTTTTTT. Its protein is CASSYPGDYNTGELFF.